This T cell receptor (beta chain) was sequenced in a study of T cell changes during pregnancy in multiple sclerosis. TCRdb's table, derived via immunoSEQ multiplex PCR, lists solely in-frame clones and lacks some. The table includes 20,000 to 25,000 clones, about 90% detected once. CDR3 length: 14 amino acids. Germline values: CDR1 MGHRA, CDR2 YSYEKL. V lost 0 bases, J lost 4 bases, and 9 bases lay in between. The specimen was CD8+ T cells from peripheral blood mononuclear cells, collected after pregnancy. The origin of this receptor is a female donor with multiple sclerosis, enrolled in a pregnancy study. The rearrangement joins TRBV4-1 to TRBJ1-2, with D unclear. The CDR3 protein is CASSQDPPSYGYTF. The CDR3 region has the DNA TGCGCCAGCAGCCAAGATCCTCCCAGCTATGGCTACACCTTC.